A single sample gave rise to the 16 T cell receptor beta chains below, sequenced in a study of OX40 agonist ivuxolimab in advanced cancers. Generated by immunoSEQ multiplex PCR, the TCRdb table keeps only in-frame clones and is missing some. The table lists more than 30,000 clones, 89% of them singletons. The material was CD4+ or CD8+ T cells sorted from blood, obtained in a trial of the OX40 agonist ivuxolimab. These receptors all come from an adult with an advanced solid tumor such as melanoma, head and neck, liver or kidney cancer.

The rearrangement joins TRBV5-1 to TRBJ2-5; TRBD2 is a possible D gene (6 bases). This CDR3 is built from 14 residues. Germline V gene lookup returns CDR1 SGHRS and CDR2 YFSETQ. Trimming cost V 3 bases and J 4 bases, with 13 bases left between them. CDR3: CASSWGEGGETQYF. The DNA of the CDR3 is TGCGCCAGCAGCTGGGGGGAAGGAGGAGAGACCCAGTACTTC. Supplemented by reference TRBV5-1 and TRBJ2-5, the full variable domain reads KAGVTQTPRYLIKTRGQQVTLSCSPISGHRSVSWYQQTPGQGLQFLFEYFSETQRNKGNFPGRFSGRQFSNSRSEMNVSTLELGDSALYLCASSWGEGGETQYFGPGTRLLVL.

The V call is TRBV28, the J call TRBJ1-2; D is ambiguous. This CDR3 is 14 amino acids long. The V and J ends lost 5 bases and 7 bases respectively, with 17 bases between them. Germline V gene data show CDR1 as MDHEN and CDR2 as SYDVKM. The CDR3 loop reads CASSPGPDKGGYTF. The CDR3 bases are TGTGCCAGCAGTCCGGGCCCCGACAAAGGTGGCTACACCTTC.

The chain couples TRBV28 to TRBJ2-1; D is possibly TRBD2 (6 bases). Germline lookup yields CDR1 MDHEN and CDR2 SYDVKM. This CDR3 is built from 14 residues. The V and J ends lost 4 bases and 7 bases respectively, with 14 bases between them. In nucleotides, the CDR3 is TGTGCCAGCAGTTCGCCGGGACTTCATAATGAGCAGTTCTTC. Its protein is CASSSPGLHNEQFF.

The chain couples TRBV5-1 to TRBJ2-5; 13 nucleotides match TRBD2. The end of the DNA is better explained by TRBJ2-7, so the J call may be wrong. The germline V gene encodes CDR1 SGHRS and CDR2 YFSETQ. The CDR3 covers 16 residues. Written as DNA, the CDR3 is TGCGCCAGCAGCCCGCAACTAGCGGGAGGGCTCTACGAGCAGTACTTC. Protein product: CASSPQLAGGLYEQYF.

The chain is built from TRBV30 and TRBJ1-5; D perhaps matches TRBD1 (5 bases). Trimming cost V 2 bases and J 1 base, with 12 bases left between them. The CDR3 is 15 residues long. The V gene's germline CDR1 is GTSNPN and CDR2 SVGIG (reference sequence). CDR3 sequence reads: CAWSYAGRSNQPQHF. The CDR3 DNA is TGTGCCTGGAGTTACGCGGGGCGCAGCAATCAGCCCCAGCATTTT.

This chain links TRBV6-5 with TRBJ1-2, with D tentatively TRBD1 (5 bases). Trimming shortened V by 2 bases and J by 2 bases, and 12 bases separated the two germline ends. Germline values: CDR1 MNHEY, CDR2 SVGAGI. The CDR3 has 15 amino acids. The CDR3 DNA sequence: TGTGCCAGCAGTTACAGGGTTGACAGCAACTATGGCTACACCTTC. Its protein is CASSYRVDSNYGYTF.

J is TRBJ1-2 and V is TRBV28; a possible D gene is TRBD1 (6 bases). This CDR3 has 16 amino acids. Per the germline V gene, CDR1 is MDHEN and CDR2 is SYDVKM. Between the trimmed V and J ends, which lost 5 bases and 4 bases, there was a span of 20 bases. The CDR3 DNA is TGTGCCAGCAGTCCGCCCCTCACAGGGTACGGCTATGGCTACACCTTC. Translated, it gives CASSPPLTGYGYGYTF.

The rearrangement joins TRBV19 to TRBJ1-1; a weak D match, TRBD1 (6 bases). Germline V CDR1 and CDR2: LNHDA, SQIVND (reference sequence). Trimming took 7 bases from V and 3 from J, leaving 12 bases between them. There are 13 residues in the CDR3. CDR3 sequence (DNA): TGTGCCAGTAAAGGGTACAGGGACACTGAAGCTTTCTTT. It yields the protein CASKGYRDTEAFF.

The gene calls are TRBV19 and TRBJ2-3, with 8 bases that match TRBD2. CDR1 is LNHDA and CDR2 is SQIVND in the germline V gene (reference sequence). The junction had 8 bases not matched to a gene; V was cut back by 7 bases and J by 2 bases. This CDR3 contains 15 residues. In nucleotides, the CDR3 is TGTGCCAGTACTAGCGGGTCGTCGAACACAGATACGCAGTATTTT. Its protein product is CASTSGSSNTDTQYF.

The CDR3 sequence: CASTSGSLSSYNEQFF. CDR3 sequence (DNA): TGCGCCAGTACTAGCGGGAGTCTCAGCTCCTACAATGAGCAGTTCTTC. The rearrangement joins TRBV5-1 to TRBJ2-1; 11 nucleotides agree with TRBD2. Trimming removed 8 bases from V and 0 bases from J; junction bases left unmatched: 7. Germline values: CDR1 SGHRS, CDR2 YFSETQ. There are 16 residues in the CDR3.

This clone appeared a few times. The chain carries TRBV9 and TRBJ1-1, with TRBD1 matching over 7 bases. This CDR3 is built from 14 residues. Germline V lookup: CDR1 SGDLS, CDR2 YYNGEE. V shed 4 bases, J shed 8 bases, and the junction held 11 bases outside the gene matches. CDR3 sequence reads: CASSLEGARPEAFF. CDR3 DNA sequence: TGTGCCAGCAGCCTAGAGGGGGCGCGGCCCGAAGCTTTCTTT.

The chain is built from TRBV30 and TRBJ1-1; D uncertain. This CDR3 spans 13 amino acids. CDR1 is GTSNPN and CDR2 is SVGIG in the germline V gene (reference sequence). The germline V and J ends were trimmed by 0 bases and 4 bases, with 9 bases remaining between them. Here the CDR3 reads CAWSVRVVTEAFF. As DNA, the CDR3 is TGTGCCTGGAGTGTGAGGGTTGTCACTGAAGCTTTCTTT.

V usage is TRBV7-9 and J usage is TRBJ2-2; perhaps D is TRBD1 or TRBD2 (6 bases each). The CDR3 loop spans 15 amino acids. V was trimmed by 1 base and J by 6 bases, leaving 12 bases between them. The germline V gene encodes CDR1 SEHNR and CDR2 FQNEAQ (reference sequence). CDR3 bases: TGTGCCAGCAGCTTAGTAACGGGGGCTTCCGGGGAGCTGTTTTTT. This encodes CASSLVTGASGELFF.

The chain couples TRBV5-5 to TRBJ2-3, with D maybe TRBD2 (6 bases). Trimming took 4 bases from V and 6 from J, leaving 18 bases between them. The CDR3 length is 15 residues. CDR1 is SGHKS, CDR2 YYEKEE, per germline (reference sequence). In DNA form, the CDR3 reads TGTGCCAGCAGCCCGGGGGATGTAAGGTCCGATACGCAGTATTTT. Its translation is CASSPGDVRSDTQYF. The variable domain in full, completed from reference TRBV5-5 and TRBJ2-3, reads DAGVTQSPTHLIKTRGQQVTLRCSPISGHKSVSWYQQVLGQGPQFIFQYYEKEERGRGNFPDRFSARQFPNYSSELNVNALLLGDSALYLCASSPGDVRSDTQYFGPGTRLTVL.

This chain uses TRBV2 with TRBJ2-6; maybe TRBD2 (5 bases). Germline CDR1 SNHLY, CDR2 FYNNEI. The CDR3 length is 16 residues. Trimming removed 6 bases from V and 4 bases from J, with 16 bases in between. For the CDR3, the DNA is TGTGCCAGCAGGAAAGAGTCGGGGAGCGGGGCCAACGTCCTGACTTTC. As protein: CASRKESGSGANVLTF.

This clone has just one count. The rearrangement links TRBV28 to TRBJ1-2, with D maybe TRBD1 (5 bases). CDR1 is MDHEN and CDR2 is SYDVKM in the germline V gene. This CDR3 is built from 14 residues. The V and J ends lost 5 bases and 10 bases respectively, with 20 bases between them. CDR3 region: CASSPALGGVDYTF. The CDR3 DNA follows: TGTGCCAGCAGTCCGGCCCTTGGAGGGGTTGACTACACCTTC.